This T cell receptor beta chain comes out of a study of Graves' ophthalmopathy and Graves' hyperthyroidism. Ten or more counts support this clonotype. Diagnoses were established from clinical symptoms, serum thyroxine, TRAb, thyroid ultrasound and orbital computed tomography. V was pared by 2 bases and J by 3 bases, with 4 bases of the junction left unmatched. Germline lookup yields CDR1 ENHRY and CDR2 SYGVKD. The CDR3 has 14 residues. Using RNA transcripts, the TCR beta CDR3 regions were amplified. Investigators did first-round RT-PCR with HTBI primers, then second-round multiplex PCR. One entry per CDR3 protein, called by TCRdb with MiXCR from the multiplex PCR reads. The repertoire includes hundreds of thousands of distinct CDR3 sequences, 40% of them detected once, and 44% sits in the top ten.

The rearrangement links TRBV10-3 to TRBJ2-7; 7 nucleotides agree with TRBD1. The clonotype was recovered from an adult man with Graves' ophthalmopathy. The material sequenced was peripheral blood. The CDR3 is CAISERAGGYEQYF. The CDR3, as DNA: TGTGCCATCAGTGAGAGGGCAGGGGGCTACGAGCAGTACTTC.